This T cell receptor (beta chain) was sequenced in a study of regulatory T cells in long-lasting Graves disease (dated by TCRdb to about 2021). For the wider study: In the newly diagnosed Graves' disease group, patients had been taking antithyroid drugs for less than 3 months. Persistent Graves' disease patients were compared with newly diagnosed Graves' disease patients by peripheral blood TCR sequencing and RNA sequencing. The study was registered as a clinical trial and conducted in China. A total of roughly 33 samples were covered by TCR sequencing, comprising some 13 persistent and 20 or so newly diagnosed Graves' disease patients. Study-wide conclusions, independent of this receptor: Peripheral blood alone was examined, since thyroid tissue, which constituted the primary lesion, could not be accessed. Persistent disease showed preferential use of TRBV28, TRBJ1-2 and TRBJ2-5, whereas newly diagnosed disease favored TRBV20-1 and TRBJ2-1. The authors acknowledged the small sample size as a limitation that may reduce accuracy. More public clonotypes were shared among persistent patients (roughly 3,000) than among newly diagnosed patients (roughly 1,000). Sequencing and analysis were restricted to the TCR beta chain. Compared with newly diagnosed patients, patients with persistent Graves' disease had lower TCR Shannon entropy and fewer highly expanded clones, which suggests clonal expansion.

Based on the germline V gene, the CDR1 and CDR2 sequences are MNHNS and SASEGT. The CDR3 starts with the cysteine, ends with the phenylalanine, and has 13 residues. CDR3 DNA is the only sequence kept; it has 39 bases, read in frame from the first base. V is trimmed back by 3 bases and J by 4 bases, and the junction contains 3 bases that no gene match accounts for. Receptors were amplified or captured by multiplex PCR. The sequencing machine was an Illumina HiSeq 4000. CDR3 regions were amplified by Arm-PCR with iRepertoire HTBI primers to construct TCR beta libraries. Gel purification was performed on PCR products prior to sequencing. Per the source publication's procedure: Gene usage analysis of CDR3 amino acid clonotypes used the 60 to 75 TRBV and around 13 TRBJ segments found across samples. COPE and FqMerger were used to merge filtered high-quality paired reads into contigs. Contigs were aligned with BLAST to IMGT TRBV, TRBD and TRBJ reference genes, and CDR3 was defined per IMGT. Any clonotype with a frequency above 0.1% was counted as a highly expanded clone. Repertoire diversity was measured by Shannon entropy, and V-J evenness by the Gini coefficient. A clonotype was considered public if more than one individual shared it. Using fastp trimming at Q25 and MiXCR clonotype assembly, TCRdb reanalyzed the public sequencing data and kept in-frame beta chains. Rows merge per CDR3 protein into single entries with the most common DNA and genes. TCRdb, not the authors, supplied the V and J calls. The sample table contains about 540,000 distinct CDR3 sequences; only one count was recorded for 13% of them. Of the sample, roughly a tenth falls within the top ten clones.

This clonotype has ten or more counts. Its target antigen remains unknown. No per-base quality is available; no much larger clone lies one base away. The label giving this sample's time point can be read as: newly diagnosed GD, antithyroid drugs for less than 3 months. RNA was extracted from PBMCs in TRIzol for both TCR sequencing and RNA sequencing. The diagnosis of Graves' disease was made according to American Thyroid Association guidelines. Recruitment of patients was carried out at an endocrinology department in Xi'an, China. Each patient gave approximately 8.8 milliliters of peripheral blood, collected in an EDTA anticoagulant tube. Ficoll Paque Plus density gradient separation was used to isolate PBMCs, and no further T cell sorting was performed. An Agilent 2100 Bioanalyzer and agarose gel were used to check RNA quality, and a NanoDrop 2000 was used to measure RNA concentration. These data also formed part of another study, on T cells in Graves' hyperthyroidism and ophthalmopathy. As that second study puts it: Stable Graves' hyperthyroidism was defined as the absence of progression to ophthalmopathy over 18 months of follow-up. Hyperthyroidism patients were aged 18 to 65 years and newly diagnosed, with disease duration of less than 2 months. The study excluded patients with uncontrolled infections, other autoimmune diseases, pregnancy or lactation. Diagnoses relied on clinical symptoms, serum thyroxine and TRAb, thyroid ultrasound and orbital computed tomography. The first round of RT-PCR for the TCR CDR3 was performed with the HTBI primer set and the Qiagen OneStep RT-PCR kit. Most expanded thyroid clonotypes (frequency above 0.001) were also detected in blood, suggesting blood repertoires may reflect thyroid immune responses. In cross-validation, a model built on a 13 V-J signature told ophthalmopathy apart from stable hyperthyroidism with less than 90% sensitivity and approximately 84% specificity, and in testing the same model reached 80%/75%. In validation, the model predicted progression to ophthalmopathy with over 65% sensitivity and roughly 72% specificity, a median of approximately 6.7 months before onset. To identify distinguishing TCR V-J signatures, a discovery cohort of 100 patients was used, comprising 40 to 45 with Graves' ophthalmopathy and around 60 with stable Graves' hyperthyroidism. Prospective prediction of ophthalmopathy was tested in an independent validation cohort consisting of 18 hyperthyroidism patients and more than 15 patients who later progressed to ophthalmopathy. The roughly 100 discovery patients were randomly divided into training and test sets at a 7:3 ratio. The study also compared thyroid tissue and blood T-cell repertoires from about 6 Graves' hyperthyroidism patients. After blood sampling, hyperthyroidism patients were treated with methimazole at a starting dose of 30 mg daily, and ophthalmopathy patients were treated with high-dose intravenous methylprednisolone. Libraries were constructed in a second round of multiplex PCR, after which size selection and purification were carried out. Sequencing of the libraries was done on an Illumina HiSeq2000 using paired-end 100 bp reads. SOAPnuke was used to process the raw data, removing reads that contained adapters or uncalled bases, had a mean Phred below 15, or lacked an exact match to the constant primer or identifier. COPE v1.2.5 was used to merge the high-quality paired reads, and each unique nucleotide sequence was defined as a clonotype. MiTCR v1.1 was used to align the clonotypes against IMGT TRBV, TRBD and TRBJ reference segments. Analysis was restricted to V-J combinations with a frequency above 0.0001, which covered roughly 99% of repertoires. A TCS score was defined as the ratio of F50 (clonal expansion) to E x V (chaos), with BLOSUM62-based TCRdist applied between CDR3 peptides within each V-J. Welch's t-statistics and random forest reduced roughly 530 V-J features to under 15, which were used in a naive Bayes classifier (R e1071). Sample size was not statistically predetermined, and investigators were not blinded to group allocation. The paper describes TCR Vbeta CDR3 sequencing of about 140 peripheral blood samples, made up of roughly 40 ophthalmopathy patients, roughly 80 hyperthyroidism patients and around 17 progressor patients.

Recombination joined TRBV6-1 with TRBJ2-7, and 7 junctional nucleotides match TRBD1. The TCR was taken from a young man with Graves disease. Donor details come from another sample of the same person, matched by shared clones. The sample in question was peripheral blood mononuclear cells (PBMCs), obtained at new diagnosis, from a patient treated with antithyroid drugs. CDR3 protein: CASSDTQGYEQYF. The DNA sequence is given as TGTGCCAGCAGTGACACACAGGGGTACGAGCAGTACTTC.